Listed below are T cell receptor beta chains from one sample, sequenced in a study of blood T cell repertoires in COVID-19. Clones were read by immunoSEQ multiplex PCR, and TCRdb kept only the in-frame ones, dropping some. The sample holds more than 400,000 clones, 70% to 90% seen once. The sample comprised peripheral blood. Receptors were obtained from a human donor in a cohort sampled during active COVID-19. Each CDR3 is given with its conserved first and last residue. D genes are given only for firm matches. Not every row has a clone size; where given, it reads once, few, many or a size class.

d_gene: NA
j_gene: TRBJ2-1
abundance: NA
v_gene: TRBV12-3/TRBV12-4
CDR3nt: TGTGCCAGCAGTACAGGGTACAATGAGCAGTTCTTC
CDR3aa: CASSTGYNEQFF

d_gene: TRBD2
j_gene: TRBJ2-5
abundance: NA
v_gene: TRBV6-2/TRBV6-3
CDR3nt: TGTGCCAGCAGTTACGGGACTAGCGAGCAAGAGACCCAGTACTTC
CDR3aa: CASSYGTSEQETQYF

d_gene: TRBD2
j_gene: TRBJ2-5
abundance: NA
v_gene: TRBV19
CDR3nt: TGTGCCAGTAGTAGTTTGACGGGAGGGCCCTATGAGACCCAGTACTTC
CDR3aa: CASSSLTGGPYETQYF

d_gene: TRBD1
j_gene: TRBJ2-2
abundance: few
v_gene: TRBV28
CDR3nt: TGTGCCAGCAGTATCCCCGGGACAGGGAAAAGCGGGGAGCTGTTTTTT
CDR3aa: CASSIPGTGKSGELFF

d_gene: TRBD1
j_gene: TRBJ1-2
abundance: NA
v_gene: TRBV3-1/TRBV3-2
CDR3nt: TGTGCCAGCAGCCCTCACAGGGGAGCAGATATTTGGGGCTACACCTTC
CDR3aa: CASSPHRGADIWGYTF

d_gene: NA
j_gene: TRBJ1-5
abundance: NA
v_gene: TRBV30
CDR3nt: TGTGCCTGGGACCAGGGCTTAGGGCAGCCCCAGCATTTT
CDR3aa: CAWDQGLGQPQHF

d_gene: TRBD1
j_gene: TRBJ2-1
abundance: once
v_gene: TRBV7-9
CDR3nt: TGTGCCAGCAGCCCTTCGGACAGGGGAAATGAGCAGTTCTTC
CDR3aa: CASSPSDRGNEQFF

d_gene: NA
j_gene: TRBJ1-3
abundance: NA
v_gene: TRBV7-3
CDR3nt: TGTGCCAGCAGCTTAACGTCCGGGAGCTCTGGAAACACCATATATTTT
CDR3aa: CASSLTSGSSGNTIYF

d_gene: TRBD1
j_gene: TRBJ2-1
abundance: NA
v_gene: TRBV7-9
CDR3nt: TGTGCCAGCAGCTCGGACAGGGGGAATGAGCAGTTCTTC
CDR3aa: CASSSDRGNEQFF

d_gene: TRBD2
j_gene: TRBJ2-3
abundance: NA
v_gene: TRBV3-1/TRBV3-2
CDR3nt: TGTGCCAGCAGCCGGGCGACTAGCGGTTACACAGATACGCAGTATTTT
CDR3aa: CASSRATSGYTDTQYF

d_gene: TRBD1
j_gene: TRBJ1-6
abundance: once
v_gene: TRBV18
CDR3nt: TGTGCCAGCTCACTTCAAAGTCTGGGACAGGGGCTGGGAAATTCACCCCTCCACTTT
CDR3aa: CASSLQSLGQGLGNSPLHF

d_gene: NA
j_gene: TRBJ2-3
abundance: NA
v_gene: TRBV30
CDR3nt: TGTGCCTGGAATAGACAGGGAGGCGATACGCAGTATTTT
CDR3aa: CAWNRQGGDTQYF

d_gene: TRBD2
j_gene: TRBJ2-1
abundance: NA
v_gene: TRBV9
CDR3nt: TGTGCCAGCAGCGTAGCGCAGCGGGAGACTCGCAATGAGCAGTTCTTC
CDR3aa: CASSVAQRETRNEQFF

d_gene: TRBD1
j_gene: TRBJ2-4
abundance: NA
v_gene: TRBV7-9
CDR3nt: TGTGCCAGCAGCCTAATTCCGGGACAGGGAGCCAAAAACATTCAGTACTTC
CDR3aa: CASSLIPGQGAKNIQYF

d_gene: TRBD1
j_gene: TRBJ2-7
abundance: once
v_gene: TRBV5-5
CDR3nt: TGTGCCAGCAGCTTGGAACAGGGGTGGCCCTACGAGCAGTACTTC
CDR3aa: CASSLEQGWPYEQYF

d_gene: NA
j_gene: TRBJ1-6
abundance: NA
v_gene: TRBV7-2
CDR3nt: TGTGCCAGCTATAGAGGGGGTCTCCCCCTGGATTCACCCCTCCACTTT
CDR3aa: CASYRGGLPLDSPLHF

d_gene: TRBD1
j_gene: TRBJ1-1
abundance: NA
v_gene: TRBV5-1
CDR3nt: TGCGCCAGCAGCTTAGAGGACAGGGGTAGGACTGAAGCTTTCTTT
CDR3aa: CASSLEDRGRTEAFF

d_gene: NA
j_gene: TRBJ1-4
abundance: NA
v_gene: TRBV30
CDR3nt: TGTGCCTGGAGCGCGAAGGGGTCTAATGAAAAACTGTTTTTT
CDR3aa: CAWSAKGSNEKLFF

d_gene: NA
j_gene: TRBJ2-1
abundance: NA
v_gene: TRBV28
CDR3nt: TGTGCCAGCAGTTTTTTCCCCTCTAGCGCTGACAATGAGCAGTTCTTC
CDR3aa: CASSFFPSSADNEQFF

d_gene: NA
j_gene: TRBJ2-1
abundance: NA
v_gene: TRBV19
CDR3nt: TGTGCCAGTAGCCCAGGGGGGCCCTCCTACAATGAGCAGTTCTTC
CDR3aa: CASSPGGPSYNEQFF

d_gene: TRBD1
j_gene: TRBJ2-7
abundance: once
v_gene: TRBV27
CDR3nt: TGTGCCAGCAGTACCGGGACAGGGGCCTACGAGCAGTACTTC
CDR3aa: CASSTGTGAYEQYF

d_gene: TRBD1
j_gene: TRBJ2-3
abundance: NA
v_gene: TRBV9
CDR3nt: TGTGCCAGCAGCGAGGGGGCACCCGGCACAGATACGCAGTATTTT
CDR3aa: CASSEGAPGTDTQYF

d_gene: NA
j_gene: TRBJ1-5
abundance: few
v_gene: TRBV6-5
CDR3nt: TGTGCCAGCAGTTACTCAGGGGACAATCAGCCCCAGCATTTT
CDR3aa: CASSYSGDNQPQHF

d_gene: NA
j_gene: TRBJ2-1
abundance: NA
v_gene: TRBV11-3
CDR3nt: TGTGCCAGCAGCACCAGGGGAATGCGAGTCAATGAGCAGTTCTTC
CDR3aa: CASSTRGMRVNEQFF

d_gene: NA
j_gene: TRBJ1-6
abundance: NA
v_gene: TRBV7-3
CDR3nt: TGTGCCAGCAGCTTAGCGGGTTCACCCCTCCACTTT
CDR3aa: CASSLAGSPLHF

d_gene: NA
j_gene: TRBJ1-2
abundance: NA
v_gene: TRBV5-6
CDR3nt: TGTGCCAGCAGCCGTCCGGGTCGCGCTGGCTACACCTTC
CDR3aa: CASSRPGRAGYTF

d_gene: TRBD1
j_gene: TRBJ2-7
abundance: NA
v_gene: TRBV6-2/TRBV6-3
CDR3nt: TGTGCCAGCAGCCCCGACAGGGGTGAGCAGTACTTC
CDR3aa: CASSPDRGEQYF

d_gene: TRBD1
j_gene: TRBJ2-4
abundance: NA
v_gene: TRBV7-9
CDR3nt: TGTGCCAGCAGCTTAACCCTACAGGGGGACTTCAAAAACATTCAGTACTTC
CDR3aa: CASSLTLQGDFKNIQYF

d_gene: NA
j_gene: TRBJ2-5
abundance: NA
v_gene: TRBV14
CDR3nt: TGTGCCAGCAGCCAATCGCCCGCGCAGGGGAAAGAGACCCAGTACTTC
CDR3aa: CASSQSPAQGKETQYF

d_gene: NA
j_gene: TRBJ1-4
abundance: NA
v_gene: TRBV4-3
CDR3nt: TGCGCCAGCAGCCAAGGTGTCGGGGGTTTTGAAAAACTGTTTTTT
CDR3aa: CASSQGVGGFEKLFF

d_gene: TRBD1
j_gene: TRBJ1-5
abundance: NA
v_gene: TRBV2
CDR3nt: TGTGCCAGCAGCGGGACAGGGGGAGAACAGCCCCAGCATTTT
CDR3aa: CASSGTGGEQPQHF

d_gene: NA
j_gene: TRBJ2-6
abundance: NA
v_gene: TRBV7-9
CDR3nt: TGTGCCAGCACCAACCTCCGGGGATTCGTGTCTGGGGCCAACGTCCTGACTTTC
CDR3aa: CASTNLRGFVSGANVLTF

d_gene: NA
j_gene: TRBJ1-1
abundance: NA
v_gene: TRBV20-1
CDR3nt: TGCAGTGGCGTTGGGAACACTGAAGCTTTCTTT
CDR3aa: CSGVGNTEAFF

d_gene: NA
j_gene: TRBJ1-1
abundance: NA
v_gene: TRBV7-9
CDR3nt: TGTGCCAGCAGCTTATTAACTGAAGCTTTCTTT
CDR3aa: CASSLLTEAFF

d_gene: TRBD1
j_gene: TRBJ2-2
abundance: NA
v_gene: TRBV6-5
CDR3nt: TGTGCCACCCCCGGGGGACAGGGTGTCGGGGAGCTGTTTTTT
CDR3aa: CATPGGQGVGELFF

d_gene: NA
j_gene: TRBJ1-1
abundance: NA
v_gene: TRBV6-5
CDR3nt: TGTGCCAGCAGTAGACAGGAGAACACTGAAGCTTTCTTT
CDR3aa: CASSRQENTEAFF

d_gene: TRBD1
j_gene: TRBJ2-5
abundance: NA
v_gene: TRBV2
CDR3nt: TGTGCCAGCAGTGGGGGGCAGGGGGTGGAGGAGACCCAGTACTTC
CDR3aa: CASSGGQGVEETQYF

d_gene: NA
j_gene: TRBJ1-5
abundance: NA
v_gene: TRBV10-3
CDR3nt: TGTGCCATCAGCCCAGGGAAATCGAATCAGCCCCAGCATTTT
CDR3aa: CAISPGKSNQPQHF

d_gene: NA
j_gene: TRBJ1-1
abundance: NA
v_gene: TRBV13
CDR3nt: TGTGCCAGCAGCTTAAGGGGAACAGGGATTGGGACTGAAGCTTTCTTT
CDR3aa: CASSLRGTGIGTEAFF

d_gene: TRBD2
j_gene: TRBJ2-3
abundance: NA
v_gene: TRBV5-4
CDR3nt: TGTGCCAGCAGCGTCCCCGGGACTAGCGTCACAGATACGCAGTATTTT
CDR3aa: CASSVPGTSVTDTQYF

d_gene: NA
j_gene: TRBJ2-5
abundance: NA
v_gene: TRBV6-5
CDR3nt: TGTGCCAGCACCGTCAGGGGGGCGAAGACCCAGTACTTC
CDR3aa: CASTVRGAKTQYF

d_gene: NA
j_gene: TRBJ1-6
abundance: once
v_gene: TRBV9
CDR3nt: TGTGCCAGCAGCCTTTCCGGGAGGGTTAATTCACCCCTCCACTTT
CDR3aa: CASSLSGRVNSPLHF

d_gene: NA
j_gene: TRBJ1-2
abundance: NA
v_gene: TRBV3-1/TRBV3-2
CDR3nt: TGTGCCAGCAGCCAAGATCCCCAGGCTTTGAATGGCTACACCTTC
CDR3aa: CASSQDPQALNGYTF

d_gene: TRBD1
j_gene: TRBJ1-5
abundance: NA
v_gene: TRBV6-1
CDR3nt: TGTGCCAGCAGTGGTAATGACAGGGGTGACAATCAGCCCCAGCATTTT
CDR3aa: CASSGNDRGDNQPQHF

d_gene: NA
j_gene: TRBJ1-5
abundance: NA
v_gene: TRBV9
CDR3nt: TGTGCCAGCAGCGCTCAGGGCGATAGCAATCAGCCCCAGCATTTT
CDR3aa: CASSAQGDSNQPQHF

d_gene: NA
j_gene: TRBJ2-6
abundance: NA
v_gene: TRBV5-8
CDR3nt: TGTGCCAGCAGCTCCGCTGGGGCCAACGTCCTGACTTTC
CDR3aa: CASSSAGANVLTF

d_gene: TRBD1
j_gene: TRBJ2-1
abundance: once
v_gene: TRBV5-1
CDR3nt: TGCGCCAGCAGCTTAGGGGACAGGTCCTCCTACAATGAGCAGTTCTTC
CDR3aa: CASSLGDRSSYNEQFF

d_gene: TRBD2
j_gene: TRBJ2-3
abundance: NA
v_gene: TRBV5-1
CDR3nt: TGCGCCAGCAGCTTGGCTAGCGGGAGGGCGGGAGATACGCAGTATTTT
CDR3aa: CASSLASGRAGDTQYF

d_gene: NA
j_gene: TRBJ2-5
abundance: NA
v_gene: TRBV18
CDR3nt: TGTGCCAGCTCGCATACAGGGGACTCCCTCAAGACCCAGTACTTC
CDR3aa: CASSHTGDSLKTQYF

d_gene: TRBD1
j_gene: TRBJ1-5
abundance: once
v_gene: TRBV19
CDR3nt: TGTGCCAGTAGTATCCTCCACAGGGGCCTCAATCAGCCCCAGCATTTT
CDR3aa: CASSILHRGLNQPQHF

d_gene: NA
j_gene: TRBJ2-1
abundance: NA
v_gene: TRBV13
CDR3nt: TGTGCCAGCAGCATTATACGGAGGGGCTACAATGAGCAGTTCTTC
CDR3aa: CASSIIRRGYNEQFF

d_gene: NA
j_gene: TRBJ1-2
abundance: NA
v_gene: TRBV30
CDR3nt: TGTGCCTCAACTGGCGGGGGGGCGAAAGGCTACACCTTC
CDR3aa: CASTGGGAKGYTF

d_gene: TRBD1
j_gene: TRBJ2-7
abundance: NA
v_gene: TRBV27
CDR3nt: TGTGCCAGCAGTCGAGGGGGCAGGTCCTACGAGCAGTACTTC
CDR3aa: CASSRGGRSYEQYF

d_gene: TRBD2
j_gene: TRBJ2-3
abundance: NA
v_gene: TRBV9
CDR3nt: TGTGCCAGCAGCAGCGGGGTTACTAGCACAGATACGCAGTATTTT
CDR3aa: CASSSGVTSTDTQYF

d_gene: NA
j_gene: TRBJ2-7
abundance: NA
v_gene: TRBV28
CDR3nt: TGTGCCAGCAGTTTTAATCGGGCGCAGGGTGGGTACGAGCAGTACTTC
CDR3aa: CASSFNRAQGGYEQYF

d_gene: TRBD1
j_gene: TRBJ2-7
abundance: NA
v_gene: TRBV7-7
CDR3nt: TGTGCTAGCAGCTTCGGACAGGGGAACTACGAGCAGTACTTC
CDR3aa: CASSFGQGNYEQYF

d_gene: NA
j_gene: TRBJ1-5
abundance: NA
v_gene: TRBV27
CDR3nt: TGTGCCAGCAGTTTAGACAGCCCTCCGTTCCAGCCCCAGCATTTT
CDR3aa: CASSLDSPPFQPQHF

d_gene: NA
j_gene: TRBJ1-1
abundance: NA
v_gene: TRBV10-3
CDR3nt: TGTGCCATCACCAAGACAGTGAACACTGAAGCTTTCTTT
CDR3aa: CAITKTVNTEAFF